The 19 T cell receptor beta chains below come from one sample, sequenced in a study of blood T cell repertoires in COVID-19. Only in-frame clones appear in the TCRdb table, and some are missing; sequencing was by immunoSEQ multiplex PCR. This sample carries 230,000 or so clones, roughly 84% of them seen once, and the ten largest clones take 4% to 5.5%. Specimen: peripheral blood. All receptors come from a man aged 45-65 years with active or convalescent COVID-19.

By sample share, this clone is medium-sized. The CDR3 DNA follows: TGTGCCAGCAGTGAAGCTAGCGGGGGGGCCAATGAGCAGTTCTTC. It is translated as CASSEASGGANEQFF. The chain combines TRBV6-1 with TRBJ2-1, with 11 bases aligning to TRBD2. V lost 0 bases, J lost 6 bases, and 1 base stayed unmatched. Germline values: CDR1 MNHNS, CDR2 SASEGT. This CDR3 contains 15 residues.

The V call is TRBV23-1, the J call TRBJ1-1; 8 bases are a match to TRBD1. TRBV23-1 is an ORF, and what it does is uncertain. V was clipped by 8 bases and J by 3 bases; unmatched bases: 5. The CDR3 is made up of 13 amino acids. CDR3: CASPDRGDTEAFF. The DNA of the CDR3 is TGCGCCAGCCCAGACAGGGGAGACACTGAAGCTTTCTTT.

The chain recombines TRBV7-2 with TRBJ2-3, with TRBD2 matching over 7 bases. CDR3 length equals 16 residues. Germline CDR1 and CDR2: SGHTA and FQGNSA. J was trimmed by 4 bases and V by 5 bases; bases with no gene match: 12. The chain's CDR3 is CASSPRLAGSADTQYF. CDR3 DNA sequence: TGTGCCAGCAGCCCGCGACTAGCTGGGTCAGCAGATACGCAGTATTTT.

The chain combines TRBV19 with TRBJ2-2; 8 nucleotides match TRBD1. V lost 7 bases, J lost 7 bases, and 8 bases stayed unmatched. Germline assignment: CDR1 LNHDA and CDR2 SQIVND (reference sequence). The CDR3 consists of 14 residues. CDR3 sequence (DNA): TGTGCCAGTACCTGGACAGGGAGTGGCGGGGAGCTGTTTTTT. Translation gives CASTWTGSGGELFF. Variable domain in full (rest from reference TRBV19 and TRBJ2-2): DGGITQSPKYLFRKEGQNVTLSCEQNLNHDAMYWYRQDPGQGLRLIYYSQIVNDFQKGDIAEGYSVSREKKESFPLTVTSAQKNPTAFYLCASTWTGSGGELFFGEGSRLTVL.

V usage is TRBV7-2 and J usage is TRBJ2-3, with TRBD2 matching over 10 bases. Germline CDR1 is SGHTA and CDR2 is FQGNSA. This CDR3 is 15 amino acids long. V shed 4 bases and J 3 bases; nucleotides not matched to a gene: 4. The DNA for the CDR3 is TGTGCCAGCAGCTCGAGCGGGGGGGAGACAGATACGCAGTATTTT. Translation: CASSSSGGETDTQYF. Combining the CDR3 with reference TRBV7-2 and TRBJ2-3 gives the whole variable domain GAGVSQSPSNKVTEKGKDVELRCDPISGHTALYWYRQSLGQGLEFLIYFQGNSAPDKSGLPSDRFSAERTGGSVSTLTIQRTQQEDSAVYLCASSSSGGETDTQYFGPGTRLTVL.

This rearrangement joins TRBV19 to TRBJ2-7, with 8 nucleotides matching TRBD1. The V gene end was trimmed by 10 bases and the J gene end by 2 bases; junction bases not matched to a gene: 7. This CDR3 region has 13 residues. The germline V gene encodes CDR1 LNHDA and CDR2 SQIVND (reference sequence). CDR3 sequence: CATRGQPAYEQYF. The CDR3 DNA reads as TGTGCCACCAGGGGGCAGCCGGCCTACGAGCAGTACTTC.

There are a few counts of this clone. V gene TRBV24-1 combines with J gene TRBJ1-4, with a weak D call TRBD1 (6 bases). The germline V and J ends were trimmed by 4 bases and 4 bases, with 15 bases remaining between them. Germline V gives CDR1 KGHDR, CDR2 SFDVKD. The CDR3 runs to 16 residues. The CDR3 region is CATSDPGHRFNEKLFF. The CDR3 DNA is TGTGCCACCAGTGACCCGGGACATCGCTTTAATGAAAAACTGTTTTTT.

The V gene is TRBV10-3, the J gene TRBJ2-2; 8 nucleotides align to TRBD1. This CDR3 region has 12 residues. The germline V gene has CDR1 ENHRY and CDR2 SYGVKD. Germline trimming cut 11 bases from V and 5 bases from J; bases unmatched to any gene: 4. The DNA of the CDR3 is TGTGCCTCGACAGGGGTGACCGGGGAGCTGTTTTTT. Translation: CASTGVTGELFF.

This clone was picked up one time. The V and J genes are TRBV4-1 and TRBJ2-5; tentatively, D is TRBD1 (5 bases). Trimming took 3 bases from V and 0 from J, leaving 14 bases between them. This CDR3 has 16 residues. Germline CDR1 and CDR2: MGHRA and YSYEKL. CDR3 in amino acids: CASSHLHDRNQETQYF. CDR3 nucleotides: TGCGCCAGCAGCCACCTTCATGACAGAAACCAAGAGACCCAGTACTTC.

The chain uses TRBV10-3 and TRBJ2-1, with 11 positions matching TRBD2. The CDR3 consists of 15 residues. Germline V gives CDR1 ENHRY, CDR2 SYGVKD. J lost 7 bases, V lost 2 bases, and 4 bases had no gene match. As DNA, the CDR3 is TGTGCCATCAGTGAGGTAGCGGGGGGGGTTAATGAGCAGTTCTTC. The encoded protein is CAISEVAGGVNEQFF.

This clone was picked up one time. V gene TRBV7-2 combines with J gene TRBJ1-3; no definite D call. This CDR3 has 17 residues. Germline CDR1 and CDR2: SGHTA and FQGNSA. Trimming cost V 6 bases and J 2 bases, with 20 bases left between them. The CDR3 protein is CASSRARGGFAGNTIYF. The CDR3 DNA reads as TGTGCCAGCAGTCGGGCCCGGGGAGGTTTCGCTGGAAACACCATATATTTT. The full variable domain, its missing parts supplied by reference TRBV7-2 and TRBJ1-3, is GAGVSQSPSNKVTEKGKDVELRCDPISGHTALYWYRQSLGQGLEFLIYFQGNSAPDKSGLPSDRFSAERTGGSVSTLTIQRTQQEDSAVYLCASSRARGGFAGNTIYFGEGSWLTVV.

The chain is built from TRBV19 and TRBJ1-2; D perhaps matches TRBD1 (5 bases). The germline V gene has CDR1 LNHDA and CDR2 SQIVND (reference sequence). The CDR3 has 13 amino acids. The V end lost 3 bases, the J end lost 8 bases, and 13 bases lay between the germline ends. The CDR3 protein is CASSIRGERGYTF. CDR3 DNA sequence: TGTGCCAGTAGTATCCGGGGGGAGCGAGGCTACACCTTC.

V is TRBV11-2 and J is TRBJ1-2; possibly TRBD1 for D (5 bases). This CDR3 is built from 16 residues. V lost 0 bases to trimming and J lost 5 bases, with 16 bases between them. Germline assignment: CDR1 SGHAT and CDR2 FQNNGV. The DNA for the CDR3 is TGTGCCAGCAGCTTAGAGGTCTCGGGACTTATATATGGCTACACCTTC. Protein: CASSLEVSGLIYGYTF.

This sequence joins TRBV6-4 and TRBJ2-1, with D tentatively TRBD2 (5 bases). In germline, CDR1 is MRHNA, CDR2 SNTAGT. The CDR3 loop spans 14 amino acids. With 6 bases removed from V and 10 bases from J, the gap between germline ends came to 19 bases. Here the CDR3 DNA reads TGTGCCAGCAGCCCCTCGGGGAGACCGGGCGAGCAGTTCTTC. This gives the protein CASSPSGRPGEQFF.

This clone was picked up one time. The chain recombines TRBV6-6 with TRBJ2-1, with D perhaps TRBD2 (6 bases). Germline-derived CDR1 and CDR2 are MNHNY and SVGAGI (reference sequence). CDR3 size: 15 residues. Trimming pared 6 bases from V and 9 bases from J, leaving 21 bases between. The DNA of the CDR3 is TGTGCCAGCAGCCCTCGGGACTCACAACTCGGTGAGCAGTTCTTC. Residues: CASSPRDSQLGEQFF.

The V and J genes are TRBV15 and TRBJ2-7; 8 nucleotides agree with TRBD2. The CDR3 has 18 residues. Looked up from germline, CDR1 is LNHNV and CDR2 is YYDKDF (reference sequence). Trimming cost V 2 bases and J 0 bases; bases outside gene matches: 12. The CDR3 reads CATSRTPGGLGVSYEQYF. The CDR3 bases are TGTGCCACCAGCAGAACCCCGGGGGGACTAGGGGTCTCCTACGAGCAGTACTTC.

The gene calls are TRBV4-1 and TRBJ1-2; D possibly corresponds to TRBD1 (6 bases). This CDR3 region has 14 residues. Trimming removed 0 bases from V and 8 bases from J, with 13 bases in between. CDR1 is MGHRA, CDR2 YSYEKL, per germline. The CDR3 DNA follows: TGCGCCAGCAGCCAAGATGCGGGGGCCAGGGGCTACACCTTC. As protein: CASSQDAGARGYTF.

The rearrangement links TRBV30 to TRBJ2-1; 7 bases line up with TRBD2. Trimming cost V 2 bases and J 10 bases; bases outside gene matches: 5. CDR3 length equals 12 residues. Germline CDR1 and CDR2: GTSNPN and SVGIG (reference sequence). For the CDR3, the DNA is TGTGCCTGGAGTCGGGGGGAAAGGGAGCAGTTCTTC. As protein: CAWSRGEREQFF. Complete variable domain (other parts from reference TRBV30 and TRBJ2-1): SQTIHQWPATLVQPVGSPLSLECTVEGTSNPNLYWYRQAAGRGLQLLFYSVGIGQISSEVPQNLSASRPQDRQFILSSKKLLLSDSGFYLCAWSRGEREQFFGPGTRLTVL.

The chain couples TRBV5-1 to TRBJ1-3; D might be TRBD1 (6 bases). Trimming stripped 0 bases from V and 4 bases from J, with 11 bases between. CDR1 is SGHRS, CDR2 YFSETQ, per germline. This CDR3 is built from 15 residues. The CDR3 region is CASSLDRDAGNTIYF. DNA of the CDR3: TGCGCCAGCAGCTTGGACAGGGATGCCGGAAACACCATATATTTT.